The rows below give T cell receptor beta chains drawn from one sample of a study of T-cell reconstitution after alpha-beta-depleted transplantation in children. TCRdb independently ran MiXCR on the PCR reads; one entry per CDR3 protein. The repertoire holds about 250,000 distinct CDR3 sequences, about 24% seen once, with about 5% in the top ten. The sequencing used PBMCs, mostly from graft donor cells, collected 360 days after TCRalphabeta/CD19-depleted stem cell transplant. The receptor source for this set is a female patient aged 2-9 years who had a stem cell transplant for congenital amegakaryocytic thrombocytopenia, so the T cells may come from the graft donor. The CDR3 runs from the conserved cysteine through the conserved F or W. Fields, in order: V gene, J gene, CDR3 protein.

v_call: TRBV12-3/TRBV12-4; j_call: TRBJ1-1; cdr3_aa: CASSRGQKNTEAFF
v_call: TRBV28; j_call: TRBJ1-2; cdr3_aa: CASKGQGVDGYTF
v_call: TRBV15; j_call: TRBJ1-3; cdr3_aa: CATRQQGPGNTIYF
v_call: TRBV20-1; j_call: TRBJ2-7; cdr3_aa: CSAPPRTGGAYEQYF
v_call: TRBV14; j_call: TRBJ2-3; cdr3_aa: CASSQVTGALTDTQYF
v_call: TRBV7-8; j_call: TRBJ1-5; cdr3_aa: CASSAKLMGLIYSNQPQHF
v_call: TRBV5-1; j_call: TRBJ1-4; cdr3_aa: CASSWTGGGGDEKLFF
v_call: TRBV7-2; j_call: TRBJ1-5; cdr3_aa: CASSLPDRGDQPQHF
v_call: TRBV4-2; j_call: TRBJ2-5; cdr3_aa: CASSQVYNRDSGQETQYF
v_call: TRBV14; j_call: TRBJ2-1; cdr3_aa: CASSFGEGDEQFF
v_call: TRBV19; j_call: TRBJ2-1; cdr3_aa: CASSAPPGGEAYNEQFF
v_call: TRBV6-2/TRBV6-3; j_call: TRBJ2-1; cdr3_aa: CASSYAGAWEQFF
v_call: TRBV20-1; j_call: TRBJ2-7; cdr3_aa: CSAREIGGPSIYEQYF
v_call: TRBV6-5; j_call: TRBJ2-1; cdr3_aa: CASSYRLAGGNEQFF
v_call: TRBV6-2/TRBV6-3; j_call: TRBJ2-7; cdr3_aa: CASTDLGRRFYEQYF
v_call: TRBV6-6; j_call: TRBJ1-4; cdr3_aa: CASFGPDQKLFF
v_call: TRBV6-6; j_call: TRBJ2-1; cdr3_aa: CASYGTGYNEQFF
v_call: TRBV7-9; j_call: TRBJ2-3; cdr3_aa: CASSLAFMTDTQYF
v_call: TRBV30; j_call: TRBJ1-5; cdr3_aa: CAWSVRSNQPQHF